The 7 T cell receptor beta chains below were found in one sample sequenced in a study of blood T cell repertoires in COVID-19. Libraries were prepared by immunoSEQ multiplex PCR; TCRdb keeps only in-frame clonotypes and omits some of them. The data contain 200,000 to 250,000 clones, less than 90% of them singletons. Sequencing was carried out using peripheral blood. The receptors shown here come from a man aged 40-50 years with active or convalescent COVID-19.

The gene calls are TRBV20-1 and TRBJ1-5, with TRBD1 as a possible D gene (5 bases). Germline-derived CDR1 and CDR2 are DFQATT and SNEGSKA (reference sequence). CDR3 length equals 14 residues. Between the trimmed V and J ends, which lost 3 bases and 4 bases, there was a span of 13 bases. This chain's CDR3 is CSASVRARNQPQHF. The CDR3 DNA is TGCAGTGCTAGTGTCAGGGCTAGGAATCAGCCCCAGCATTTT.

The chain is built from TRBV2 and TRBJ1-5; TRBD1 matches 9 bases. Per germline, CDR1 SNHLY and CDR2 FYNNEI. With 6 bases clipped from V and 1 base from J, the junction kept 16 bases outside the gene matches. The CDR3 length is 19 residues. The CDR3 region is CASRVGQGRGSASNQPQHF. The DNA of the CDR3 is TGTGCCAGCAGAGTCGGACAGGGGCGGGGGAGTGCAAGCAATCAGCCCCAGCATTTT.

The table lists this clone with a count of one. This chain joins TRBV6-1 and TRBJ1-4; D not resolved. This CDR3 has 15 amino acids. V was cut by 2 bases and J by 8 bases, with 15 bases left in between. Germline V gene data show CDR1 as MNHNS and CDR2 as SASEGT. In DNA form, the CDR3 reads TGTGCCAGCAGTGAAAATCAAATCAGGAGGGAAAAACTGTTTTTT. Translation: CASSENQIRREKLFF.

This clone was detected only a few times. The V and J genes are TRBV4-1 and TRBJ2-3; no firm D call. The CDR3 extends over 14 amino acids. CDR1 and CDR2 (germline): MGHRA, YSYEKL. V gave up 0 bases and J gave up 5 bases, with 9 bases separating them. CDR3 bases: TGCGCCAGCAGCCAAGAACAGTTGGGAGATACGCAGTATTTT. This gives the protein CASSQEQLGDTQYF.

This rearrangement joins TRBV27 to TRBJ1-1; D not certain. The length of the CDR3 is 13 residues. The V end was cut by 6 bases, the J end by 2 bases, with 10 bases between. CDR1 is MNHEY, CDR2 SMNVEV, per germline (reference sequence). CDR3 sequence (DNA): TGTGCCAGCAGCTTGGAGGGAAACACTGAAGCTTTCTTT. Its protein is CASSLEGNTEAFF.

This clone has only a few counts. The chain's CDR3 is CASTDWTANYEQYF. CDR3 nucleotides: TGTGCCAGCACCGATTGGACAGCAAACTACGAGCAGTACTTC. This sequence joins TRBV2 and TRBJ2-7; perhaps TRBD1 as D (6 bases). Trimming stripped 7 bases from V and 3 bases from J, with 16 bases between. Germline V CDR1 and CDR2: SNHLY, FYNNEI. This CDR3 has 14 amino acids.

This chain uses TRBV4-1 with TRBJ2-3; D remains unclear. Germline CDR1 and CDR2: MGHRA and YSYEKL. This CDR3 has 13 amino acids. Trimming took 2 bases from V and 2 from J, leaving 5 bases between them. CDR3 in amino acids: CASSQSLTDTQYF. CDR3 DNA sequence: TGCGCCAGCAGCCAATCACTCACAGATACGCAGTATTTT.